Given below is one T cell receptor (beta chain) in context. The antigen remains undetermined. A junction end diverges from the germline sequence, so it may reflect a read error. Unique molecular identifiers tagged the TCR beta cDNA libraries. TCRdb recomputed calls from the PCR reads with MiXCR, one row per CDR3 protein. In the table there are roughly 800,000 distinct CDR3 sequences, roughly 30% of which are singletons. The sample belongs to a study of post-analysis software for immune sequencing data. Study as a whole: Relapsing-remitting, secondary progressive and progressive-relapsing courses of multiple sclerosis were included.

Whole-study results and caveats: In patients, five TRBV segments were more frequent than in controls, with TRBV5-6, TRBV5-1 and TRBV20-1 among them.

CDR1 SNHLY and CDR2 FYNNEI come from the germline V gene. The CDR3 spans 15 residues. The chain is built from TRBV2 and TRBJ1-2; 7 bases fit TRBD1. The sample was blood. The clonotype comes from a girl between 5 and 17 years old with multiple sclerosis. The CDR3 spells CANSKEQGTNYGYTF. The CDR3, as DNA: TGTGCCAACAGTAAAGAACAGGGGACTAACTATGGCTACACCTTC.